Listed here is a single T cell receptor (beta chain). The beta constant-region primer was an equimolar mix of two oligonucleotides covering TRBC1 and TRBC2. Nested alpha and beta constant-region primers with the SP2 primer drove four PCR rounds on ligated cDNA. From the UMI-ligation and nested PCR reads, TCRdb called clonotypes with MiXCR, one entry per CDR3 protein. The data show 75,000 to 85,000 distinct CDR3 sequences, with 13% seen just once and approximately 0.94% held by the top ten. Trimming cost V 4 bases and J 5 bases, with 11 bases left between them. CDR1 and CDR2 (germline): SSHAT, FNYEAQ (reference sequence). This CDR3 spans 13 amino acids. These data originate in a study of naive and memory T cell subsets. Separate alpha and beta amplification began at the second PCR step. Overnight CMV lysate stimulation of fresh PBMCs defined donor CMV status by CD4+ IFNgamma. CD8 T cells were positively selected from what remained after CD4 positive selection.

This rearrangement joins TRBV7-7 to TRBJ2-5, with a weak D call TRBD2 (6 bases). This sequence was found in a human donor in good health. Sequencing was carried out using central memory CD4+ T cells from blood. Here the CDR3 DNA reads TGTGCCAGCAGCTACAGCGGAGGGGAGACCCAGTACTTC. Translating it yields CASSYSGGETQYF.